One TCR beta chain is described in this entry. Its antigen is still unknown. The CDR3 loop spans 16 amino acids. Germline loops: CDR1 MNHNY, CDR2 SVGAGI (reference sequence). V was cut by 4 bases and J by 8 bases, with 20 bases left in between. Samples came from healthy bone marrow donors. The data belong to a study of cytomegalovirus exposure and HLA in healthy donors. Study-level points and caveats: Rare TCR sequences dominated, though some public TCRs recurred in many donors. Per a later analysis, roughly 17,000 TCR beta sequences showed association with HLA alleles at 0.05 false discovery rate. It was reported in a later analysis that an Asian-associated ancestry cluster showed fewer N-insertions than the roughly 670-donor mean.

PCR employed 60 Vbeta and 13 Jbeta primers. Repertoires were generated with immunoSEQ multiplex PCR, while TCRdb's copy carries only in-frame clones and drops some. The table has roughly 93,000 clones, under 85% seen once. The chain couples TRBV6-6 to TRBJ1-4; D is unresolved. The TCR sequence derives from a man aged 18 to 30 in good health and CMV-seropositive. The material sequenced was PBMCs. The CDR3 reads CASSSPGMRRFEKLFF. CDR3 bases: TGTGCCAGCAGTTCCCCCGGGATGAGGAGGTTCGAAAAACTGTTTTTT.